This T cell receptor (beta chain) emerged from a study of T cells in Graves' hyperthyroidism and ophthalmopathy. Findings and limits, study-wide: Clonotypes that were expanded in thyroid above 0.001 mostly appeared in blood too. The model foresaw ophthalmopathy a median around 6 months prior to onset.

The V end was cut by 6 bases, the J end by 1 base, with 13 bases between. Germline CDR1 and CDR2: MNHNS and SASEGT. The CDR3 extends over 14 amino acids. RNA transcripts were the template for amplifying TCR beta CDR3 regions. HTBI primers were employed in a first-round RT-PCR of the TCR CDR3. Each CDR3 protein gets one entry after TCRdb re-called the multiplex PCR reads with MiXCR. The table lists roughly 560,000 distinct CDR3 sequences, over 12% of them singletons, with about 4.5% in the top ten. This sample holds PBMCs from roughly 10 ml fresh peripheral blood. This clonotype was found a few times. Its antigen is currently unknown.

This receptor was taken from a woman in her thirties or forties with Graves' ophthalmopathy. The rearrangement uses TRBV6-1 and TRBJ2-7; D is possibly TRBD2 (5 bases). Input material: blood. CDR3 in DNA: TGTGCCAGCAGCGAGGGTTTACGATCCTACGAGCAGTACTTC. Translation: CASSEGLRSYEQYF.